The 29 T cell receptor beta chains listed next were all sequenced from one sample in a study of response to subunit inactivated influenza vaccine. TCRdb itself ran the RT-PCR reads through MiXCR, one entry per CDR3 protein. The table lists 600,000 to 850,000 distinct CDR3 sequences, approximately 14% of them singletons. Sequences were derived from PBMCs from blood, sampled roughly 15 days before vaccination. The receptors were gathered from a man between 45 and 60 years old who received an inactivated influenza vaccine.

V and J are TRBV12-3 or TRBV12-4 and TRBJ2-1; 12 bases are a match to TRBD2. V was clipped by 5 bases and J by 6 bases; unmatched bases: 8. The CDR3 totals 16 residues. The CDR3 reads CASSPNPSGRANEQFF. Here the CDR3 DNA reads TGTGCCAGCAGTCCTAACCCTAGCGGGAGGGCCAATGAGCAGTTCTTC.

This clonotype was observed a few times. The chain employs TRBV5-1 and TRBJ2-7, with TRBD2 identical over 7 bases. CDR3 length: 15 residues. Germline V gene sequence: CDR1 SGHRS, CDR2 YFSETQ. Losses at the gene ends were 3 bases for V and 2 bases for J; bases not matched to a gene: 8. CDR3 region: CASSSRERGTYEQYF. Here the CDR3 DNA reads TGCGCCAGCAGCTCCAGGGAGCGGGGTACCTACGAGCAGTACTTC. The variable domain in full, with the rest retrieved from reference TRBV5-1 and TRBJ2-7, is KAGVTQTPRYLIKTRGQQVTLSCSPISGHRSVSWYQQTPGQGLQFLFEYFSETQRNKGNFPGRFSGRQFSNSRSEMNVSTLELGDSALYLCASSSRERGTYEQYFGPGTRLTVT.

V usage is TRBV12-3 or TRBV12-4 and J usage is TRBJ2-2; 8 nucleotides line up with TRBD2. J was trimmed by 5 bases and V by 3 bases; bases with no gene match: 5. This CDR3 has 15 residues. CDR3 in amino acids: CASSFSGTRTGELFF. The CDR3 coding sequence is TGTGCCAGCAGTTTCTCCGGGACTAGGACCGGGGAGCTGTTTTTT.

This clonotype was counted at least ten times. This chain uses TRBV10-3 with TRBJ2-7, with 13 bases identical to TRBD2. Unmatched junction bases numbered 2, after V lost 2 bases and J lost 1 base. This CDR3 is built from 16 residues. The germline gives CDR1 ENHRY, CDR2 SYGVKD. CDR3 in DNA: TGTGCCATCAGTGAGCCGGGACTAGCGGGATCCTACGAGCAGTACTTC. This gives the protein CAISEPGLAGSYEQYF.

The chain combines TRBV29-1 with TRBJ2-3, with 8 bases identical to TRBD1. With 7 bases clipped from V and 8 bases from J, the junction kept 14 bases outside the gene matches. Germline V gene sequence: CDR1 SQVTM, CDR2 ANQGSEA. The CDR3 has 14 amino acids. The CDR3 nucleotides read TGCAGCGCCTCCCCCCGGACAGGGCACGGTACGCAGTATTTT. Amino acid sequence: CSASPRTGHGTQYF.

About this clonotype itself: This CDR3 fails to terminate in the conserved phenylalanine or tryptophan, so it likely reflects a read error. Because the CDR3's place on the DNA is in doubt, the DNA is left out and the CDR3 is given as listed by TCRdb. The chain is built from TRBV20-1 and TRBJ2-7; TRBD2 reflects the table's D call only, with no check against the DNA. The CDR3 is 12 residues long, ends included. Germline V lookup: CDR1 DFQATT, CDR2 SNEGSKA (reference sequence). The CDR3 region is CSARTSGRAGIS.

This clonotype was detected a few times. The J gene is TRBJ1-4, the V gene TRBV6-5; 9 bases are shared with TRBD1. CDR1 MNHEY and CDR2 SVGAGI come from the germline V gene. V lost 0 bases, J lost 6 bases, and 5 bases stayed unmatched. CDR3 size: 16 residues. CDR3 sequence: CASSYSTGTGYEKLFF. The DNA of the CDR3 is TGTGCCAGCAGTTACTCGACAGGGACAGGGTATGAAAAACTGTTTTTT.

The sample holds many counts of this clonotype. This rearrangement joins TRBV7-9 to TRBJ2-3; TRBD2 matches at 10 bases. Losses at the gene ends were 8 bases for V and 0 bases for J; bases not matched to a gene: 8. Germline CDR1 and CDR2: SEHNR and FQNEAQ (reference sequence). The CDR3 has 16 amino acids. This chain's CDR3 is CASCLMTSGSTDTQYF. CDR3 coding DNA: TGTGCCAGCTGCCTAATGACTAGCGGGAGCACAGATACGCAGTATTTT. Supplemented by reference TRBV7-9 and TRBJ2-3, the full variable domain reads DTGVSQNPRHKITKRGQNVTFRCDPISEHNRLYWYRQTLGQGPEFLTYFQNEAQLEKSRLLSDRFSAERPKGSFSTLEIQRTEQGDSAMYLCASCLMTSGSTDTQYFGPGTRLTVL.

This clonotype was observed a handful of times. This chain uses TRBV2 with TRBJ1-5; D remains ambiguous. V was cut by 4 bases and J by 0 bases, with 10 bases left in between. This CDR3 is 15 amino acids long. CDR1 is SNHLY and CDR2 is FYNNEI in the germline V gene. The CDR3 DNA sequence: TGTGCCAGCAGTGGGGGAGTCAATAGCAATCAGCCCCAGCATTTT. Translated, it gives CASSGGVNSNQPQHF.

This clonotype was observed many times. The CDR3 sequence is CAISESGVGANVLTF. The CDR3 DNA follows: TGTGCCATCAGTGAGTCGGGGGTCGGGGCCAACGTCCTGACTTTC. The chain employs TRBV10-3 and TRBJ2-6, with D possibly being TRBD1 or TRBD2 (5 bases each). Germline CDR1 is ENHRY and CDR2 is SYGVKD. Trimming removed 0 bases at V and 4 bases at J, with 7 bases between. The CDR3 sequence is 15 residues long.

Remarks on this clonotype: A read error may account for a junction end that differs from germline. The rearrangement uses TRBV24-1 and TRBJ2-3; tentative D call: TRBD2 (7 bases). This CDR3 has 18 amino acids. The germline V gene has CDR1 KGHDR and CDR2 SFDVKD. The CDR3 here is CVTSDPRGGAEKSDTQYF. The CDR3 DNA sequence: TGTGTCACCAGTGATCCCCGAGGGGGGGCGGAAAAATCAGATACGCAGTATTTT.

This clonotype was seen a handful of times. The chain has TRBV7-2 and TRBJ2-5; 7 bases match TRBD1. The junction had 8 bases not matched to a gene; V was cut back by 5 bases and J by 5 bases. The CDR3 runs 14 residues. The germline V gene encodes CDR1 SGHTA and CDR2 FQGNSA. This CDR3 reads CASSQTGFGETQYF. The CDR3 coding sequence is TGTGCCAGCAGCCAGACAGGGTTTGGGGAGACCCAGTACTTC.

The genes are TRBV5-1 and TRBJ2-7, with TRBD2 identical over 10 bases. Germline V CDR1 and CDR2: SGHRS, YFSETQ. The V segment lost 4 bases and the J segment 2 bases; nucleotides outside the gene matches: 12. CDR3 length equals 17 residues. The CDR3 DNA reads TGCGCCAGCAGCCCCGGCCTAGCGGGAGAACTACCCTACGAGCAGTACTTC. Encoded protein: CASSPGLAGELPYEQYF.

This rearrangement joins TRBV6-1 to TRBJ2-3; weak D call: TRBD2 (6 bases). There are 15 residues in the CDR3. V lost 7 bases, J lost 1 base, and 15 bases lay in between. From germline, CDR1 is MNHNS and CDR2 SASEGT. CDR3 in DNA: TGTGCCAGCATTCACATAGGAGGGGGCACAGATACGCAGTATTTT. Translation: CASIHIGGGTDTQYF.

CDR3 DNA sequence: TGTGCCAGCAGTTACCGGAGAGGGGGCGAGCAGTACTTC. Its translation is CASSYRRGGEQYF. The chain employs TRBV6-5 and TRBJ2-7, with D tentatively TRBD1 (6 bases). CDR1 MNHEY and CDR2 SVGAGI come from the germline V gene. This CDR3 has 13 amino acids. V gave up 2 bases and J gave up 6 bases, with 11 bases separating them.

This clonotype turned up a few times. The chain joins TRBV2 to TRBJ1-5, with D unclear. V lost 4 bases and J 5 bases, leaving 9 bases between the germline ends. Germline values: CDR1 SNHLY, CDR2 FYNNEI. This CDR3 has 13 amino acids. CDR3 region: CASSGAEDQPQHF. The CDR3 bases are TGTGCCAGCAGTGGGGCGGAAGATCAGCCCCAGCATTTT.

The CDR3 DNA sequence: TGTGCCAGCAGTGAATATAACGGGGCCTACAATGAGCAGTTCTTC. As protein: CASSEYNGAYNEQFF. The V call is TRBV25-1, the J call TRBJ2-1, with D possibly TRBD2 on 5 matching bases. The CDR3 runs to 15 residues. Trimming took 0 bases from V and 2 from J, leaving 8 bases between them. Germline V CDR1 and CDR2: MGHDK, SYGVNS.

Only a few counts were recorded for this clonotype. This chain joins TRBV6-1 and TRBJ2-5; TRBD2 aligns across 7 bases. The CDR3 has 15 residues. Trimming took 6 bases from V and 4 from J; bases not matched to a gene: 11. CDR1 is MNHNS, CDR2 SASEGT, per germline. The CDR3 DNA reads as TGTGCCAGCAGGGCGGATGGGAGGGCCTTAGAGACCCAGTACTTC. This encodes CASRADGRALETQYF.

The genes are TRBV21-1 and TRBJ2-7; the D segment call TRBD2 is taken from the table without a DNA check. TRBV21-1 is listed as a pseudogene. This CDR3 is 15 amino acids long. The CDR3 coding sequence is TGTGCCAGCAGCAAAGTAACGAAGCGGGAGGTCGAGCAGTACTTC. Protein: CASSKVTKREVEQYF.

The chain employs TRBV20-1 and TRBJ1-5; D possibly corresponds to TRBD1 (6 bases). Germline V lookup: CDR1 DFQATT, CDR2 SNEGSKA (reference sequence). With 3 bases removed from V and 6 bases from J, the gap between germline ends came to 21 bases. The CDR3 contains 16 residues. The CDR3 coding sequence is TGCAGTGCTAGTAATTCTGGGGGGCGAGCGAGTCAGCCCCAGCATTTT. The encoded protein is CSASNSGGRASQPQHF.

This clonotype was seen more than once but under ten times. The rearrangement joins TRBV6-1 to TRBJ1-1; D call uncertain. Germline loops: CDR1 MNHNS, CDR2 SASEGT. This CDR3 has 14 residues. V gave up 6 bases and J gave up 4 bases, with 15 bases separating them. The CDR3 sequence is CASSDLGPSTEAFF. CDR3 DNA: TGTGCCAGCAGCGACCTGGGTCCGAGCACTGAAGCTTTCTTT.

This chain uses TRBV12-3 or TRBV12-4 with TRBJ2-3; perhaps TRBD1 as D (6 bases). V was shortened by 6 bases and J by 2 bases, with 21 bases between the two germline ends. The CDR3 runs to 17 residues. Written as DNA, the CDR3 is TGTGCCAGCAGCCCCGGGGCTTGGGACACCATCACAGATACGCAGTATTTT. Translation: CASSPGAWDTITDTQYF.

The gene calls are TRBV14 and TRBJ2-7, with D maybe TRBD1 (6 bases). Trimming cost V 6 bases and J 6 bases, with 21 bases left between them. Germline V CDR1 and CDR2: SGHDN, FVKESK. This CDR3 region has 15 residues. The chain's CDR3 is CASRDLKAGDGEQYF. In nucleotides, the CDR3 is TGTGCCAGCAGAGACCTGAAGGCAGGGGATGGCGAGCAGTACTTC.

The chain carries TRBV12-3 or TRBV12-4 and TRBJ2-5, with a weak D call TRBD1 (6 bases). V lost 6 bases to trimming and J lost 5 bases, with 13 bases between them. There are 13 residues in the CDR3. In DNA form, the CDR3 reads TGTGCCAGCAGACAGGGTCCGTCGGAGACCCAGTACTTC. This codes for CASRQGPSETQYF.

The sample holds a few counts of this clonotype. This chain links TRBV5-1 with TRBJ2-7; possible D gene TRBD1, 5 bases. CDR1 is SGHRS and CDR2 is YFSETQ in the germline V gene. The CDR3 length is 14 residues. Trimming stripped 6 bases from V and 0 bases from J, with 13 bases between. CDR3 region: CASKRTLSSYEQYF. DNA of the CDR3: TGCGCCAGCAAAAGGACATTGAGCTCCTACGAGCAGTACTTC.

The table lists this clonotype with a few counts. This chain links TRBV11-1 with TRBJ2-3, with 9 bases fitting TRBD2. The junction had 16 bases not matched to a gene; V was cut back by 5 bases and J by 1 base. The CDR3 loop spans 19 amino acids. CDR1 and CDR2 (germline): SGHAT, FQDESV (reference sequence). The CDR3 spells CASSRGVAGDFRGTDTQYF. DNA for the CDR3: TGTGCCAGCAGCCGCGGGGTAGCGGGAGATTTCCGGGGCACAGATACGCAGTATTTT.

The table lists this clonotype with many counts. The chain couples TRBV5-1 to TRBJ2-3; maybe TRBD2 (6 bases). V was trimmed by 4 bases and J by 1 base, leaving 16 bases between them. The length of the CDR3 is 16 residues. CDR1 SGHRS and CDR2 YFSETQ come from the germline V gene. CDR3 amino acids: CASSLVTSSGTDTQYF. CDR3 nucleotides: TGCGCCAGCAGCCTGGTCACCTCTAGCGGCACAGATACGCAGTATTTT.

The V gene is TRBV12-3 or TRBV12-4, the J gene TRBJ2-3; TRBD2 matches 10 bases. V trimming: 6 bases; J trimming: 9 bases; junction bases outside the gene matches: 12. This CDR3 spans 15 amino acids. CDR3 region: CASSLGASGRGTQYF. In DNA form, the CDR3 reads TGTGCCAGCAGCCTTGGGGCTAGCGGGAGAGGGACGCAGTATTTT.

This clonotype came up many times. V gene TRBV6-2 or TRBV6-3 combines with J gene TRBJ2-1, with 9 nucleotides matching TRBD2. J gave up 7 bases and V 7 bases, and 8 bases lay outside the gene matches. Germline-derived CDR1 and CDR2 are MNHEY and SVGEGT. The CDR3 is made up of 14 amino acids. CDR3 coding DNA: TGTGCCAGCACCCTGCGGGGGGGTCTGAATGAGCAGTTCTTC. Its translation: CASTLRGGLNEQFF.